Sequencing of this TCR beta chain was carried out in a study of cytomegalovirus exposure and HLA in healthy donors. Study-level results: Per a prior analysis, the majority of TCR beta V segments were productive roughly 87% or roughly 30% of the time.

The PCR contained 60 Vbeta and 13 Jbeta primers. Only in-frame clones appear in the TCRdb table, and some are missing; sequencing was by immunoSEQ multiplex PCR. The top ten clones hold approximately 0.4% of a sample with some 200,000 clones, 79% of them seen once. As concerns this clone: Its target is not known.

Trimming removed 5 bases from V and 3 bases from J; junction bases left unmatched: 1. This CDR3 is 14 amino acids long. Germline CDR1 reads KGHSH; CDR2 reads LQKENI. The chain recombines TRBV18 with TRBJ2-7, with 13 positions matching TRBD2. This receptor was identified in a male donor in good health and CMV-seropositive. Sequencing input: PBMCs. The CDR3 loop reads CASSGTSGNYEQYF. CDR3 nucleotides: TGTGCCAGCTCAGGGACTAGCGGGAACTACGAGCAGTACTTC. Using reference TRBV18 and TRBJ2-7 for the parts outside the CDR3, the full variable domain is NAGVMQNPRHLVRRRGQEARLRCSPMKGHSHVYWYRQLPEEGLKFMVYLQKENIIDESGMPKERFSAEFPKEGPSILRIQQVVRGDSAAYFCASSGTSGNYEQYFGPGTRLTVT.